What follows is one T cell receptor (beta chain) and its context. Its antigen is unidentified. Some clones are missing from TCRdb's copy, which holds only in-frame ones; the method was immunoSEQ multiplex PCR. The sample holds hundreds of thousands of clones; roughly nine tenths are singletons and the top ten take about 2.4%. These data belong to a study of Ad26.COV2.S vaccination and SARS-CoV-2 variants. Study-wide background: Intramuscular Ad26.COV2.S doses were given once or twice, 56 days apart. Regarding the study as a whole: Quantification of TCR breadth and depth may have yielded underestimates of total T cell responses.

Sample treatment: some 20 received Ad26.COV2.S at low or high dose, single or two shots; about 5 received placebo; per-sample allocation not given. The samples were gathered on day 63 after the first injection of vaccine or placebo. The donor was a Boston adult aged 18-55 years. The vaccine delivered Wuhan-strain SARS-CoV-2 spike through an Ad26 vector. CDR1 and CDR2 from the germline V gene are MDHEN and SYDVKM. This CDR3 contains 14 residues. The germline V and J ends were trimmed by 4 bases and 8 bases, with 15 bases remaining between them. Here the sequenced sample was peripheral blood, taken in a trial of Ad26.COV2.S vaccine versus placebo. The source of this sequence is a person between 18 and 65 years old who received the Ad26.COV2.S COVID-19 vaccine or a placebo. The chain combines TRBV28 with TRBJ1-5, with D uncertain. The CDR3 sequence: CASSSPPLGKPQHF. The CDR3 coding sequence is TGTGCCAGCAGTTCCCCCCCGTTAGGGAAGCCCCAGCATTTT.